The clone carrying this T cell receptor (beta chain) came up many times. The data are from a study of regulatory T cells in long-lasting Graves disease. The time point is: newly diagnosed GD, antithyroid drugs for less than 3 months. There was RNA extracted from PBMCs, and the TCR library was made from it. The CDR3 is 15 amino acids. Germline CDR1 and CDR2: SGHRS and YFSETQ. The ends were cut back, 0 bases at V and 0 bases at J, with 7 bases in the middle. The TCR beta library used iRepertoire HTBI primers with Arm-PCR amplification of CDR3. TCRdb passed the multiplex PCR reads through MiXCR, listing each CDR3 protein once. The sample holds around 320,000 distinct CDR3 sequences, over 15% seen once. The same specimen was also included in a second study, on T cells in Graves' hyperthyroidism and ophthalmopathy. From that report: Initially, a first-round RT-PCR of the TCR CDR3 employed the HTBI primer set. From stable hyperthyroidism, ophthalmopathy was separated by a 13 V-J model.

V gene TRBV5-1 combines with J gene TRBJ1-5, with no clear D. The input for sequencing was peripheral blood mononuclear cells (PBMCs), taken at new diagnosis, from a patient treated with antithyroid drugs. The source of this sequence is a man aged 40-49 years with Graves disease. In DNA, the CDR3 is TGCGCCAGCAGCTTGGACGGGGATAGCAATCAGCCCCAGCATTTT. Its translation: CASSLDGDSNQPQHF.